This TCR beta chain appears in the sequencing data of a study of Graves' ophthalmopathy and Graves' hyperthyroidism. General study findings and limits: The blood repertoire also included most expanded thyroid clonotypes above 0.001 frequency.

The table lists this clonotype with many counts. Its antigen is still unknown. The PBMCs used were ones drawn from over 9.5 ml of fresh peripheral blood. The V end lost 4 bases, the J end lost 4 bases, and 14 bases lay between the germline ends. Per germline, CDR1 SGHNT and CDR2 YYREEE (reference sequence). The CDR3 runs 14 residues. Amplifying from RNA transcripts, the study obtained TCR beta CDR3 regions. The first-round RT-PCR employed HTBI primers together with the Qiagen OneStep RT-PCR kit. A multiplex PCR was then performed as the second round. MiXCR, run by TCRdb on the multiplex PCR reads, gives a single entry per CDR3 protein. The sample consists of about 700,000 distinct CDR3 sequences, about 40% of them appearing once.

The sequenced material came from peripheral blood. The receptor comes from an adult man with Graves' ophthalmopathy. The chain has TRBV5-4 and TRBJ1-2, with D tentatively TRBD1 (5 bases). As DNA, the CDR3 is TGTGCCAGCAGCCCCGGACACGGGGGCTATGGCTACACCTTC. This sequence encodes CASSPGHGGYGYTF. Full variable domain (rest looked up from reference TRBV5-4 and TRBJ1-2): ETGVTQSPTHLIKTRGQQVTLRCSSQSGHNTVSWYQQALGQGPQFIFQYYREEENGRGNFPPRFSGLQFPNYSSELNVNALELDDSALYLCASSPGHGGYGYTFGSGTRLTVV.